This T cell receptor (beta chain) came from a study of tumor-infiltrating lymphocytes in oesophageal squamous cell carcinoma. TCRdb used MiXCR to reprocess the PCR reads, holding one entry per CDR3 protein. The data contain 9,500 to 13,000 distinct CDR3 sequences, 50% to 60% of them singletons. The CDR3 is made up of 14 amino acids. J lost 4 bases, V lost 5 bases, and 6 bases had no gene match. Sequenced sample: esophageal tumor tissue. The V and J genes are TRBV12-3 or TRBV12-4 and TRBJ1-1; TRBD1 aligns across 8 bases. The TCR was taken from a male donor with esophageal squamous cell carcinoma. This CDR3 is CASSMETGGTEAFF. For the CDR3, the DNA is TGTGCCAGCAGTATGGAAACAGGGGGCACTGAAGCTTTCTTT.